This T cell receptor (beta chain) emerged from a study of shared clonotypes between healthy human individuals. Across the study: The donor pool was made up of a couple of women and three men aged 18 to 49. Study-wide points: A generally larger estimated richness was seen in naive subsets than in memory subsets.

Germline V lookup: CDR1 SGHTA, CDR2 FQGNSA. V lost 4 bases and J lost 8, with 15 bases in between. The CDR3 extends over 14 amino acids. Of note for this clone: What it binds is not known.

Positively selected for CCR7, the CD45RO-negative cells used as naive CD8 cells excluded terminally differentiated effector memory CD45RA+ cells. Sorted-subset replicate PCRs used about 0.2 ug of genomic DNA. This amount corresponded to tens of thousands of T cell genomes. Libraries were prepared by immunoSEQ multiplex PCR; TCRdb keeps only in-frame clonotypes and omits some of them. This sample has about 2 million clones, with roughly 95% found just once. Sequenced input: naive CD8+ T cells sorted from blood. This sequence was found in a young man in good health. This chain uses TRBV7-2 with TRBJ2-1; no firm D call. DNA for the CDR3: TGTGCCAGCAGCTCTTTAGGCGGTAGTTATGAGCAGTTCTTC. It yields the protein CASSSLGGSYEQFF.